The clone carrying this T cell receptor beta chain was observed once. Its antigen is still unknown. The source of the sample is a study of T cells in localized non-small cell lung cancer. The CDR3 has 13 residues. From germline, CDR1 is SNHLY and CDR2 FYNNEI. Losses at the gene ends were 6 bases for V and 7 bases for J; bases not matched to a gene: 8. The study, taken as a whole, reports: Median detection of top 100 tumor clones in adjacent lung was 57 clones. A raised T cell density in blood coincided with lengthier overall survival. Because researchers sequenced only one region of the tumor, heterogeneity is still possible.

Generated by immunoSEQ multiplex PCR, the TCRdb table keeps only in-frame clones and is missing some. The sample carries roughly 39,000 clones, over 75% recorded once. The rearrangement joins TRBV2 to TRBJ1-1; TRBD1 matches 7 bases. This specimen was PBMCs, taken before any cancer treatment. This TCR derives from a woman aged 35-75 years with stage II lung adenocarcinoma. This CDR3 is CASRRGQANEAFF. CDR3 sequence (DNA): TGTGCCAGCAGGCGTGGACAGGCAAATGAAGCTTTCTTT.